This TCR beta chain comes out of a study of human T cells and chemical hapten exposure. This clonotype was seen repeatedly, ten times or more. What it recognizes is unknown. Study-wide findings and caveats: While controls formed fewer of them, expanded TCRs formed significantly more large CDR3 similarity clusters.

In the library, unique molecular identifiers were attached to individual cDNA molecules. TCRdb passed the RACE reads through MiXCR, listing each CDR3 protein once. Seen here are approximately 70,000 distinct CDR3 sequences, around 9.5% observed once, and the top ten hold less than 4%. The time point denotes: patch test 1, 2 weeks after DPC sensitization. Treatment: therapeutic diphenylcyclopropenone sensitization with weekly scalp DPC. The specimen was whole blood, collected in connection with sensitization to the hapten diphenylcyclopropenone (DPC). This TCR was sampled from a woman aged 40 to 50 with alopecia areata. Some clones in this sample may be carry-over from other donors' samples.

The CDR3 nucleotides read TGTGCCAGCATGTCAGGAGTCATGAACACTGAAGCTTTCTTT. Amino acids: CASMSGVMNTEAFF. The V gene is TRBV6-6, the J gene TRBJ1-1; D gene ambiguous. V was shortened by 7 bases and J by 0 bases, with 12 bases between the two germline ends. The CDR3 is 14 amino acids. The germline V gene encodes CDR1 MNHNY and CDR2 SVGAGI (reference sequence).